This T cell receptor beta chain was identified in a study of blood T cell repertoires in COVID-19. In germline, CDR1 is SGHTA, CDR2 FQGTGA. Trimming at V came to 4 bases and at J to 2 bases, leaving 5 bases not matched to a gene. CDR3 length: 15 amino acids. Here immunoSEQ multiplex PCR was the method, and the copy in TCRdb shows in-frame clones only, minus some. The table includes about 230,000 clones, about 83% detected once. Material: peripheral blood. V is TRBV7-3 and J is TRBJ2-3; 8 bases are shared with TRBD2. The receptor comes from a woman between 45 and 60 years old with acute or convalescent COVID-19. The CDR3 spells CASSSSGGFTDTQYF. Here the CDR3 DNA reads TGTGCCAGCAGCTCGAGCGGGGGATTCACAGATACGCAGTATTTT.